These 27 T cell receptor beta chains were sequenced from one sample in a study of blood T cell repertoires in COVID-19. Method: immunoSEQ multiplex PCR; TCRdb's copy keeps in-frame clones and lacks some. The table records about 190,000 clones, approximately 80% of them present only once. The sample comprised peripheral blood. Source of these receptors: a woman between 50 and 59 years old with acute or convalescent COVID-19.

This clone was observed a handful of times. The chain has TRBV19 and TRBJ2-3; TRBD1 agrees at 11 bases. V trimming: 6 bases; J trimming: 5 bases; junction bases outside the gene matches: 4. Germline V gene sequence: CDR1 LNHDA, CDR2 SQIVND (reference sequence). This CDR3 comprises 14 residues. CDR3 region: CASRMDRGRDTQYF. The DNA for the CDR3 is TGTGCCAGTAGGATGGACAGGGGGCGAGATACGCAGTATTTT. The variable domain in full, with the rest retrieved from reference TRBV19 and TRBJ2-3, is DGGITQSPKYLFRKEGQNVTLSCEQNLNHDAMYWYRQDPGQGLRLIYYSQIVNDFQKGDIAEGYSVSREKKESFPLTVTSAQKNPTAFYLCASRMDRGRDTQYFGPGTRLTVL.

The chain employs TRBV27 and TRBJ1-6; no reliable D call. V dropped 8 bases and J dropped 0 bases, with 17 bases sitting between them. The germline gives CDR1 MNHEY, CDR2 SMNVEV (reference sequence). The CDR3 loop spans 17 amino acids. The CDR3 is CASATNFFSSYNSPLHF. The CDR3 DNA follows: TGTGCCAGCGCGACAAACTTCTTTAGCTCCTATAATTCACCCCTCCACTTT.

The rearrangement links TRBV14 to TRBJ1-6; no clear D. With 3 bases removed from V and 7 bases from J, the gap between germline ends came to 10 bases. CDR1 is SGHDN and CDR2 is FVKESK in the germline V gene. The CDR3 sequence is 14 residues long. CDR3 sequence (DNA): TGTGCCAGCAGCCAGCGGGGAGCAAATTCACCCCTCCACTTT. Its protein product is CASSQRGANSPLHF.

This chain uses TRBV6-4 with TRBJ2-1; tentative D call: TRBD2 (6 bases). Germline values: CDR1 MRHNA, CDR2 SNTAGT. The CDR3 is 15 amino acids. V was trimmed by 4 bases and J by 0 bases, leaving 10 bases between them. In DNA form, the CDR3 reads TGTGCCAGCAGTGCTTGGGACTTCTCCTACAATGAGCAGTTCTTC. It translates to CASSAWDFSYNEQFF.

V usage is TRBV19 and J usage is TRBJ2-5; weak D call: TRBD2 (5 bases). Germline CDR1 and CDR2: LNHDA and SQIVND (reference sequence). V lost 2 bases and J lost 13, with 5 bases in between. This CDR3 has 9 amino acids. The CDR3 bases are TGTGCCAGTAGTATACGGGGGTACTTC. Protein product: CASSIRGYF.

This clone was seen just once. The gene calls are TRBV2 and TRBJ1-5; 9 bases line up with TRBD1. The CDR3 runs to 14 residues. Per the germline V gene, CDR1 is SNHLY and CDR2 is FYNNEI. V lost 6 bases and J lost 7; bases outside the gene matches: 7. The CDR3 reads CASRVTGGGQPQHF. CDR3 nucleotides: TGTGCCAGCAGGGTCACAGGGGGCGGGCAGCCCCAGCATTTT.

The chain has TRBV18 and TRBJ2-6; D is possibly TRBD1 (5 bases). CDR1 and CDR2 from the germline V gene are KGHSH and LQKENI. The CDR3 loop spans 15 amino acids. V was pared by 5 bases and J by 4 bases, with 12 bases between. The CDR3 DNA follows: TGTGCCAGCTCAGCGACAGTAACCGGGGCCAACGTCCTGACTTTC. It is translated as CASSATVTGANVLTF.

The rearrangement links TRBV27 to TRBJ2-7, with D perhaps matching TRBD2 (6 bases). Germline V gives CDR1 MNHEY, CDR2 SMNVEV (reference sequence). The CDR3 has 14 residues. The V and J ends lost 0 bases and 7 bases respectively, with 13 bases between them. This chain's CDR3 is CASSLSPGVGEQYF. The CDR3 coding sequence is TGTGCCAGCAGTTTATCTCCGGGGGTTGGGGAGCAGTACTTC.

The gene calls are TRBV5-6 and TRBJ1-2, with D possibly matching TRBD1 (6 bases). Germline CDR1 reads SGHDT; CDR2 reads YYEEEE. The CDR3 sequence is 15 residues long. With 2 bases removed from V and 4 bases from J, the gap between germline ends came to 15 bases. CDR3: CASSFTGSFGYGYTF. CDR3 nucleotide sequence: TGTGCCAGCAGCTTCACAGGGAGCTTCGGCTATGGCTACACCTTC.

This rearrangement joins TRBV14 to TRBJ2-1; D is unclear. The germline gives CDR1 SGHDN, CDR2 FVKESK. Trimming removed 0 bases from V and 4 bases from J, with 7 bases in between. The CDR3 has 14 amino acids. The CDR3: CASSQELRYNEQFF. DNA of the CDR3: TGTGCCAGCAGCCAAGAACTGCGGTACAATGAGCAGTTCTTC.

This chain connects TRBV7-2 to TRBJ1-2, with D tentatively TRBD1 (6 bases). CDR1 is SGHTA, CDR2 FQGNSA, per germline. The CDR3 consists of 12 residues. V shed 5 bases and J shed 8 bases, with 12 bases lying between them. In DNA, the CDR3 is TGTGCCAGCAGCGCCCAGGGGAGAGGCTACACCTTC. Residues: CASSAQGRGYTF. Together with reference TRBV7-2 and TRBJ1-2, the CDR3 gives the full variable domain: GAGVSQSPSNKVTEKGKDVELRCDPISGHTALYWYRQSLGQGLEFLIYFQGNSAPDKSGLPSDRFSAERTGGSVSTLTIQRTQQEDSAVYLCASSAQGRGYTFGSGTRLTVV.

A single count supports this clone. The identical CDR3 is also encoded by other nucleotide sequences in the sample. The chain has TRBV5-1 and TRBJ2-7; no clear D gene. Germline V gene lookup returns CDR1 SGHRS and CDR2 YFSETQ. This CDR3 spans 14 amino acids. Trimming removed 0 bases at V and 1 base at J, with 8 bases between. CDR3 in amino acids: CASSLGSSSYEQYF. The CDR3 DNA follows: TGCGCCAGCAGCTTGGGCAGTTCTTCCTACGAGCAGTACTTC.

V is TRBV5-4 and J is TRBJ2-3, with a possible D match to TRBD2 (5 bases). From germline, CDR1 is SGHNT and CDR2 YYREEE (reference sequence). The ends were cut back, 3 bases at V and 4 bases at J, with 12 bases in the middle. This CDR3 has 14 residues. The CDR3 coding sequence is TGTGCCAGCAGCTCGCGAGAGGGCGCAGATACGCAGTATTTT. Protein product: CASSSREGADTQYF.

The chain combines TRBV28 with TRBJ2-7; 10 positions agree with TRBD1. Germline V gives CDR1 MDHEN, CDR2 SYDVKM. This CDR3 has 15 residues. Unmatched junction bases numbered 11, after V lost 6 bases and J lost 6 bases. The CDR3, as DNA: TGTGCCAGCAGATCCTCCGGGACAGGGGCTTCCGAGCAGTACTTC. Amino acids: CASRSSGTGASEQYF.

In its sample, this clone was seen once. This chain links TRBV24-1 with TRBJ2-7; TRBD1 agrees at 7 bases. Trimming at V came to 5 bases and at J to 3 bases, leaving 3 bases not matched to a gene. The CDR3 loop spans 13 amino acids. Germline CDR1 reads KGHDR; CDR2 reads SFDVKD. The CDR3 spells CATSGQGDYEQYF. As DNA, the CDR3 is TGTGCCACCAGTGGGCAGGGGGACTACGAGCAGTACTTC.

This clone was seen only a few times. The rearrangement joins TRBV30 to TRBJ2-1; no clear D gene. Germline V gives CDR1 GTSNPN, CDR2 SVGIG (reference sequence). Trimming stripped 5 bases from V and 4 bases from J, with 9 bases between. This CDR3 has 12 residues. CDR3 loop: CAWAGYYNEQFF. For the CDR3, the DNA is TGTGCCTGGGCCGGGTATTACAATGAGCAGTTCTTC.

This clone has just one count. V usage is TRBV10-2 and J usage is TRBJ1-6; maybe TRBD1 (5 bases). V shed 3 bases and J shed 14 bases, with 20 bases lying between them. The CDR3 extends over 15 amino acids. Germline V gene sequence: CDR1 WSHSY, CDR2 SAAADI. The CDR3 DNA follows: TGCGCCAGCAGTGAAAGGGGCAGGTCCTTTATGTCCCTCCACTTT. It codes for CASSERGRSFMSLHF.

The CDR3 DNA follows: TGTGCCAGCAGCGTAGTAACTAGCGGGGGCACAGATACGCAGTATTTT. Its translation: CASSVVTSGGTDTQYF. This chain uses TRBV9 with TRBJ2-3; 10 bases agree with TRBD2. The CDR3 consists of 16 residues. The V gene end was trimmed by 0 bases and the J gene end by 1 base; junction bases not matched to a gene: 2. From germline, CDR1 is SGDLS and CDR2 YYNGEE.

The chain employs TRBV7-2 and TRBJ2-3; the match to TRBD2 covers 11 bases. The CDR3 loop spans 16 amino acids. CDR1 SGHTA and CDR2 FQGNSA come from the germline V gene. V shed 4 bases, J shed 5 bases, and the junction held 8 bases outside the gene matches. CDR3 nucleotide sequence: TGTGCCAGCAGCTGGGCGGCTAGCGGGGGGCGAGATACGCAGTATTTT. Translation: CASSWAASGGRDTQYF.

The chain joins TRBV20-1 to TRBJ2-7; D not resolved. V lost 3 bases and J 2 bases, leaving 8 bases between the germline ends. Germline assignment: CDR1 DFQATT and CDR2 SNEGSKA (reference sequence). The CDR3 is 12 amino acids. DNA for the CDR3: TGCAGTGCTAGTACTACAACCTACGAGCAGTACTTC. Its protein product is CSASTTTYEQYF.

V is TRBV7-2 and J is TRBJ1-1; D possibly corresponds to TRBD1 (6 bases). V lost 2 bases, J lost 2 bases, and 12 bases lay in between. The CDR3 runs 15 residues. CDR1 is SGHTA and CDR2 is FQGNSA in the germline V gene. The CDR3 nucleotides read TGTGCCAGCAGCTTATTCGGGACAACTAACACTGAAGCTTTCTTT. Translated, it gives CASSLFGTTNTEAFF.

The chain employs TRBV6-5 and TRBJ1-2; 8 bases map to TRBD1. V lost 4 bases, J lost 3 bases, and 4 bases stayed unmatched. This CDR3 is built from 14 residues. CDR1 is MNHEY and CDR2 is SVGAGI in the germline V gene. CDR3 DNA sequence: TGTGCCAGCAGTTCAGGGGGCGCCGACTATGGCTACACCTTC. Encoded protein: CASSSGGADYGYTF.

The CDR3 reads CASSQTGAGSARRAGELFF. The CDR3 coding sequence is TGTGCCAGCAGCCAGACCGGGGCGGGATCCGCGCGTAGGGCCGGGGAGCTGTTTTTT. The genes are TRBV4-2 and TRBJ2-2; the D gene is possibly TRBD2 (6 bases). V lost 3 bases and J 6 bases, leaving 26 bases between the germline ends. Germline V CDR1 and CDR2: LGHNA, YNFKEQ. This CDR3 region has 19 residues.

CDR3 sequence: CASSYLNTEAFF. The CDR3 DNA follows: TGTGCCAGCAGTTACTTAAACACTGAAGCTTTCTTT. This chain links TRBV6-2 or TRBV6-3 with TRBJ1-1; no firm D call. The CDR3 loop spans 12 amino acids. CDR1 and CDR2 (germline): MNHEY, SVGEGT. V gave up 1 base and J gave up 2 bases, with 2 bases separating them.

The rearrangement joins TRBV19 to TRBJ2-3; D gene ambiguous. The CDR3 loop spans 17 amino acids. Germline CDR1 LNHDA, CDR2 SQIVND (reference sequence). Between the trimmed V and J ends, which lost 1 base and 0 bases, there was a span of 14 bases. The chain's CDR3 is CASSIGITSRSTDTQYF. CDR3 DNA sequence: TGTGCCAGTAGTATAGGTATAACTTCCCGGAGCACAGATACGCAGTATTTT.

This rearrangement joins TRBV7-9 to TRBJ2-7; tentatively, D is TRBD1 (5 bases). The CDR3 totals 15 residues. Trimming pared 7 bases from V and 1 base from J, leaving 17 bases between. Germline V gene data show CDR1 as SEHNR and CDR2 as FQNEAQ (reference sequence). The CDR3: CASTVPWTPSYEQYF. The CDR3 DNA reads TGTGCCAGCACCGTTCCCTGGACACCTTCCTACGAGCAGTACTTC.

The chain combines TRBV25-1 with TRBJ2-1; the D gene is possibly TRBD1 (6 bases). This CDR3 spans 15 amino acids. Germline CDR1 is MGHDK and CDR2 is SYGVNS. V lost 5 bases and J lost 2, with 13 bases in between. As DNA, the CDR3 is TGTGCCAGCAGTTCCCCACAGGGACCCTACAATGAGCAGTTCTTC. It specifies CASSSPQGPYNEQFF.